This entry lists 2 T cell receptor beta chains sequenced from one sample in a study of cytomegalovirus exposure and HLA in healthy donors. Profiled with immunoSEQ multiplex PCR; TCRdb holds only in-frame clones, not every one. Among 200,000 to 250,000 clones listed, less than 90% were seen once. The sample consisted of PBMCs. Every receptor here comes from a woman between 18 and 29 years old in good health and CMV-seronegative.

This chain uses TRBV4-2 with TRBJ2-1, with D possibly TRBD2 on 6 matching bases. Germline assignment: CDR1 LGHNA and CDR2 YNFKEQ. Trimming shortened V by 3 bases and J by 0 bases, and 21 bases separated the two germline ends. The CDR3 is made up of 19 amino acids. CDR3 sequence (DNA): TGTGCCAGCAGCCATTTTAGTACCGGGACTCCGAGCTCCTACAATGAGCAGTTCTTC. Residues: CASSHFSTGTPSSYNEQFF.

The chain combines TRBV6-1 with TRBJ1-2; D not certain. The V gene's germline CDR1 is MNHNS and CDR2 SASEGT. CDR3 length: 13 residues. Trimming cost V 1 base and J 3 bases, with 6 bases left between them. Written as DNA, the CDR3 is TGTGCCAGCAGTGAAGTGAAAGACTATGGCTACACCTTC. Amino acid sequence: CASSEVKDYGYTF.